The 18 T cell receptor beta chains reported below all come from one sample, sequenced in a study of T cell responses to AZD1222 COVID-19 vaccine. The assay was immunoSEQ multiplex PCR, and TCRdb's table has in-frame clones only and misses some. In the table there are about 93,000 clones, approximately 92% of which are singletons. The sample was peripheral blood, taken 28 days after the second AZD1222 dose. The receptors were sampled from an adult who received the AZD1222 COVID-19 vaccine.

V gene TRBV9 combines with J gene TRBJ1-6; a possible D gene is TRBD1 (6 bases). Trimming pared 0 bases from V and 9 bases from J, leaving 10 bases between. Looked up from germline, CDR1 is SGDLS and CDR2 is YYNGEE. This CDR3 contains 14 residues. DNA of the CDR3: TGTGCCAGCAGCGTAGCAACAGGGAGTTCACCCCTCCACTTT. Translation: CASSVATGSSPLHF.

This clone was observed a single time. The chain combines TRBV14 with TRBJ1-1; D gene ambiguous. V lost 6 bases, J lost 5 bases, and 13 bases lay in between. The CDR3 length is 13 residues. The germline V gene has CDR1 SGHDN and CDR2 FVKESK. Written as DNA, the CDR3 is TGTGCCAGCAGTCGTTCCCTTGGTACTGAAGCTTTCTTT. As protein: CASSRSLGTEAFF. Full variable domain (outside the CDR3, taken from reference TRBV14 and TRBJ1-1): EAGVTQFPSHSVIEKGQTVTLRCDPISGHDNLYWYRRVMGKEIKFLLHFVKESKQDESGMPNNRFLAERTGGTYSTLKVQPAELEDSGVYFCASSRSLGTEAFFGQGTRLTVV.

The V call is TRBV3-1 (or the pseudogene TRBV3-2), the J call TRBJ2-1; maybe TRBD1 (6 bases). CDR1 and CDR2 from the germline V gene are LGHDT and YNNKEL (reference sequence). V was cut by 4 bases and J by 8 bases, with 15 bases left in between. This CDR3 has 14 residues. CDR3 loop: CASSRSGGGDEQFF. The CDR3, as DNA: TGTGCCAGCAGCCGCTCGGGTGGGGGCGATGAGCAGTTCTTC.

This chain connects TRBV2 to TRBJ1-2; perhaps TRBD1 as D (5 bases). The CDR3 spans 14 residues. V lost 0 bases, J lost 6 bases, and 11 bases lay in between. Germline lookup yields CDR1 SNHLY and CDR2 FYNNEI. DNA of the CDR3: TGTGCCAGCAGTGAAGCGGGACGGACGAATGGCTACACCTTC. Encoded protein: CASSEAGRTNGYTF.

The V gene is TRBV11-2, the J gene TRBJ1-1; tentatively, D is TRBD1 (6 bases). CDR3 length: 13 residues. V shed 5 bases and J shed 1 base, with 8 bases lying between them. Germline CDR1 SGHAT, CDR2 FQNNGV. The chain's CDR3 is CASSPGQNTEAFF. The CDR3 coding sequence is TGTGCCAGCAGCCCGGGACAGAACACTGAAGCTTTCTTT.

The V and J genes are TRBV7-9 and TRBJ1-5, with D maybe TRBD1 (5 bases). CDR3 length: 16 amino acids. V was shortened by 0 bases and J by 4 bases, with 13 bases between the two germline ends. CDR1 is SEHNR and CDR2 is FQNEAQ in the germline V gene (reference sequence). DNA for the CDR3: TGTGCCAGCAGCTTAGCCTCGGGGGGATTAAATCAGCCCCAGCATTTT. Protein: CASSLASGGLNQPQHF. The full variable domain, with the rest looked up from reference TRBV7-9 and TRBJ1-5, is DTGVSQNPRHKITKRGQNVTFRCDPISEHNRLYWYRQTLGQGPEFLTYFQNEAQLEKSRLLSDRFSAERPKGSFSTLEIQRTEQGDSAMYLCASSLASGGLNQPQHFGDGTRLSIL.

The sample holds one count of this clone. The CDR3 here is CSGLAYNEQFF. The CDR3 bases are TGCAGTGGGCTAGCATACAATGAGCAGTTCTTC. The J gene is TRBJ2-1, the V gene TRBV20-1, with a possible D match to TRBD2 (5 bases). Germline assignment: CDR1 DFQATT and CDR2 SNEGSKA (reference sequence). Deletions cut 7 bases from V and 4 bases from J, with 8 bases between. This CDR3 contains 11 residues.

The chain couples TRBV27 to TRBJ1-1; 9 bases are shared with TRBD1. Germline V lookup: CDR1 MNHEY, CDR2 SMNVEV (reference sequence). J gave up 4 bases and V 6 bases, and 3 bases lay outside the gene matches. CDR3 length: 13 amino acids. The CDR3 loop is CASSQDRGTEAFF. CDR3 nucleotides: TGTGCCAGCAGCCAGGACAGGGGCACTGAAGCTTTCTTT.

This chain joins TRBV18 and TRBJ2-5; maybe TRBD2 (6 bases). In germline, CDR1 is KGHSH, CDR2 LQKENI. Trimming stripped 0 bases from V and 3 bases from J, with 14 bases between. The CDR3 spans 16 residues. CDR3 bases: TGTGCCAGCTCACCACCTTGGGGCGGGGTGAAAGAGACCCAGTACTTC. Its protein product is CASSPPWGGVKETQYF.

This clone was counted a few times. CDR3 sequence: CASSRTSGGGTDTQYF. CDR3 DNA: TGTGCCAGCAGCCGGACTAGCGGGGGGGGCACAGATACGCAGTATTTT. The chain joins TRBV6-4 to TRBJ2-3; 15 nucleotides align to TRBD2. This CDR3 is 16 amino acids long. Germline-derived CDR1 and CDR2 are MRHNA and SNTAGT. Trimming at V came to 6 bases and at J to 1 base, leaving 2 bases not matched to a gene.

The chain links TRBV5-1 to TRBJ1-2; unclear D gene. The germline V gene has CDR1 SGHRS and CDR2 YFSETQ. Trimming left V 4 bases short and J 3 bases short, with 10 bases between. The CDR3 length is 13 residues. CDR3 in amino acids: CASSQAQHYGYTF. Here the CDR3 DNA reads TGCGCCAGCAGCCAGGCGCAGCACTATGGCTACACCTTC.

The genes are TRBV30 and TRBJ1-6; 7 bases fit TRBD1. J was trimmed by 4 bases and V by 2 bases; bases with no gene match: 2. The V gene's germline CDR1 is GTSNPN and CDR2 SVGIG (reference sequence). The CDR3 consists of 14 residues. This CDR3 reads CAWSRDSYNSPLHF. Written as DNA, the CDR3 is TGTGCCTGGAGTAGGGACAGTTATAATTCACCCCTCCACTTT. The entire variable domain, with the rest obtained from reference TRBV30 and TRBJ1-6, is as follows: SQTIHQWPATLVQPVGSPLSLECTVEGTSNPNLYWYRQAAGRGLQLLFYSVGIGQISSEVPQNLSASRPQDRQFILSSKKLLLSDSGFYLCAWSRDSYNSPLHFGNGTRLTVT.

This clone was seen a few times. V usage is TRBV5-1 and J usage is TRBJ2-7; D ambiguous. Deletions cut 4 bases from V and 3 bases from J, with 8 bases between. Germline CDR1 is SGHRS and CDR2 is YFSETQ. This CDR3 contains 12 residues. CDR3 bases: TGCGCCAGCAGCCCCGTTGGCTACGAGCAGTACTTC. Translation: CASSPVGYEQYF.

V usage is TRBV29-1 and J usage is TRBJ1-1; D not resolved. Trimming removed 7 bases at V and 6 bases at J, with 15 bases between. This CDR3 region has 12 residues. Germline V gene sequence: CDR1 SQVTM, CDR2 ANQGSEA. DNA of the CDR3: TGCAGCGCCCGAGGTCAGGTAGCTGAAGCTTTCTTT. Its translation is CSARGQVAEAFF.

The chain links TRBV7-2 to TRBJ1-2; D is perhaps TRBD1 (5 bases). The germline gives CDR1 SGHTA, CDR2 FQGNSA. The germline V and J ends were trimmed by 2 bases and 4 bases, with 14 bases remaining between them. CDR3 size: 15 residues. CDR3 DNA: TGTGCCAGCAGCTTATCCGGCAAGGGGACCTATGGCTACACCTTC. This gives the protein CASSLSGKGTYGYTF. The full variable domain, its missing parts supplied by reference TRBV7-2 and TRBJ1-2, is GAGVSQSPSNKVTEKGKDVELRCDPISGHTALYWYRQSLGQGLEFLIYFQGNSAPDKSGLPSDRFSAERTGGSVSTLTIQRTQQEDSAVYLCASSLSGKGTYGYTFGSGTRLTVV.

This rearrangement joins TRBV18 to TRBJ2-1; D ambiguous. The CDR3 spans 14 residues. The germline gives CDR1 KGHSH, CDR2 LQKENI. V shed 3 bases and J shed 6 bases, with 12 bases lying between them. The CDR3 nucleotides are TGTGCCAGCTCACCTCTTAAGGGCAGCAATGAGCAGTTCTTC. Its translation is CASSPLKGSNEQFF. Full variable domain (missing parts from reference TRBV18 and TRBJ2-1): NAGVMQNPRHLVRRRGQEARLRCSPMKGHSHVYWYRQLPEEGLKFMVYLQKENIIDESGMPKERFSAEFPKEGPSILRIQQVVRGDSAAYFCASSPLKGSNEQFFGPGTRLTVL.

The DNA of the CDR3 is TGCGCCAGCAGCCCCAGGACAGTCTACAATGAGCAGTTCTTC. This codes for CASSPRTVYNEQFF. This chain uses TRBV5-1 with TRBJ2-1, with D perhaps TRBD1 (6 bases). The CDR3 is 14 residues long. The germline V and J ends were trimmed by 4 bases and 3 bases, with 11 bases remaining between them. Per the germline V gene, CDR1 is SGHRS and CDR2 is YFSETQ. The full variable domain, in which reference TRBV5-1 and TRBJ2-1 provide the parts outside the CDR3, is KAGVTQTPRYLIKTRGQQVTLSCSPISGHRSVSWYQQTPGQGLQFLFEYFSETQRNKGNFPGRFSGRQFSNSRSEMNVSTLELGDSALYLCASSPRTVYNEQFFGPGTRLTVL.

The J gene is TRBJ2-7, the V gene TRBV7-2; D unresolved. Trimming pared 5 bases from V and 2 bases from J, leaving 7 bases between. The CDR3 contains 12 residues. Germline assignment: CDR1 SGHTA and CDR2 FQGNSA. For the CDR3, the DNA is TGTGCCAGCAGCCCCCCCACCTACGAGCAGTACTTC. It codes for CASSPPTYEQYF.